Listed here are 25 T cell receptor beta chains from one sample, sequenced in a study of blood T cell repertoires in COVID-19. The data were produced by immunoSEQ multiplex PCR, yet TCRdb's version contains in-frame clones alone and is incomplete. Among over 30,000 clones listed, almost 90% were seen once. What was sequenced was peripheral blood. These receptors were taken from a man between 65 and 80 years old with acute or convalescent COVID-19.

This sequence joins TRBV6-2 or TRBV6-3 and TRBJ1-5, with 7 positions matching TRBD1. Germline V gene lookup returns CDR1 MNHEY and CDR2 SVGEGT. V lost 6 bases and J lost 1; bases outside the gene matches: 6. The CDR3 contains 15 residues. CDR3: CASSTQGSSNQPQHF. In nucleotides, the CDR3 is TGTGCCAGCAGCACACAGGGGAGCAGCAATCAGCCCCAGCATTTT.

The gene calls are TRBV4-3 and TRBJ1-4; D ambiguous. The ends were cut back, 5 bases at V and 4 bases at J, with 11 bases in the middle. The CDR3 has 14 residues. CDR1 is LGHNA and CDR2 is YSLEER in the germline V gene. In DNA form, the CDR3 reads TGCGCCAGCAGCTTACAGCTCCTTAATGAAAAACTGTTTTTT. As protein: CASSLQLLNEKLFF.

Only one count was recorded for this clone. The chain is built from TRBV5-1 and TRBJ1-3; weak D call: TRBD1 (5 bases). V dropped 4 bases and J dropped 4 bases, with 12 bases sitting between them. The CDR3 consists of 14 residues. Germline CDR1 and CDR2: SGHRS and YFSETQ. The CDR3 sequence is CASSLPGPGNTIYF. The CDR3 coding sequence is TGCGCCAGCAGCCTTCCAGGGCCCGGAAACACCATATATTTT.

The rearrangement uses TRBV28 and TRBJ1-5; D is unclear. Trimming took 8 bases from V and 6 from J, leaving 11 bases between them. Germline CDR1 MDHEN, CDR2 SYDVKM. The CDR3 length is 12 residues. The CDR3: CASSSGVQPQHF. As DNA, the CDR3 is TGTGCCAGCTCCTCCGGGGTTCAGCCCCAGCATTTT.

The chain employs TRBV9 and TRBJ2-1, with TRBD2 identical over 8 bases. This CDR3 contains 17 residues. The trim removed 3 bases at V and 0 bases at J, leaving 8 bases unmatched. CDR1 and CDR2 from the germline V gene are SGDLS and YYNGEE. The CDR3 reads CASSGSKRGSSYNEQFF. In DNA form, the CDR3 reads TGTGCCAGCAGCGGATCGAAGCGGGGGAGCTCCTACAATGAGCAGTTCTTC.

With respect to this clone: The junction departs from the called germline gene at one end, perhaps through a read error. J is TRBJ2-7 and V is TRBV5-1; D is perhaps TRBD2 (6 bases). Looked up from germline, CDR1 is SGHRS and CDR2 is YFSETQ. This CDR3 is built from 14 residues. This CDR3 reads CASRLDGGYYEQYF. The CDR3 DNA reads TGCGCCAGCAGATTGGACGGAGGGTACTACGAGCAGTACTTC.

V gene TRBV14 combines with J gene TRBJ1-1; a possible D gene is TRBD1 (6 bases). The CDR3 extends over 15 amino acids. Per the germline V gene, CDR1 is SGHDN and CDR2 is FVKESK. V lost 1 base and J lost 7, with 16 bases in between. The CDR3 region is CASSQGDGGGIEAFF. CDR3 in DNA: TGTGCCAGCAGCCAAGGTGATGGGGGCGGCATTGAAGCTTTCTTT.

This chain uses TRBV4-1 with TRBJ2-7; D is possibly TRBD1 (5 bases). Germline CDR1 is MGHRA and CDR2 is YSYEKL. Trimming removed 1 base from V and 3 bases from J, with 10 bases in between. The CDR3 is 14 amino acids. The CDR3 region is CASSQGGSLYEQYF. The CDR3, as DNA: TGCGCCAGCAGCCAAGGGGGCAGCCTCTACGAGCAGTACTTC.

The chain joins TRBV11-1 to TRBJ2-3; D is perhaps TRBD1 (5 bases). Per the germline V gene, CDR1 is SGHAT and CDR2 is FQDESV (reference sequence). Trimming cost V 0 bases and J 3 bases, with 7 bases left between them. The CDR3 totals 14 residues. Written as DNA, the CDR3 is TGTGCCAGCAGCTTAGCCCAGGGAACAGATACGCAGTATTTT. Its protein is CASSLAQGTDTQYF.

The rearrangement joins TRBV18 to TRBJ1-3; 9 bases fit TRBD1. CDR3 size: 15 residues. The J segment lost 6 bases and the V segment lost 3 bases, leaving 6 bases of the junction unmatched. Germline-derived CDR1 and CDR2 are KGHSH and LQKENI. The CDR3 protein is CASSPTWTGVNTIYF. DNA of the CDR3: TGTGCCAGCTCACCTACTTGGACAGGGGTAAACACCATATATTTT. The full variable domain, rest sourced from reference TRBV18 and TRBJ1-3, is NAGVMQNPRHLVRRRGQEARLRCSPMKGHSHVYWYRQLPEEGLKFMVYLQKENIIDESGMPKERFSAEFPKEGPSILRIQQVVRGDSAAYFCASSPTWTGVNTIYFGEGSWLTVV.

The rearrangement uses TRBV5-4 and TRBJ2-7; maybe TRBD1 (6 bases). The germline gives CDR1 SGHNT, CDR2 YYREEE (reference sequence). This CDR3 spans 14 amino acids. Trimming stripped 4 bases from V and 3 bases from J, with 14 bases between. Written as DNA, the CDR3 is TGTGCCAGCAGCCAACCGCAGGGGAACTACGAGCAGTACTTC. Its protein product is CASSQPQGNYEQYF.

The chain couples TRBV7-2 to TRBJ2-7; maybe TRBD1 (5 bases). This CDR3 contains 12 residues. Trimming pared 4 bases from V and 2 bases from J, leaving 6 bases between. Germline V gives CDR1 SGHTA, CDR2 FQGNSA. CDR3 sequence reads: CASSSDTYEQYF. CDR3 in DNA: TGTGCCAGCAGCTCGGACACCTACGAGCAGTACTTC.

The chain has TRBV7-2 and TRBJ2-1, with 14 bases lining up with TRBD2. With V trimmed by 4 bases and J by 1 base, 6 bases remained unmatched. Germline-derived CDR1 and CDR2 are SGHTA and FQGNSA. The CDR3 is 18 residues long. The CDR3, as DNA: TGTGCCAGCAGCTCGGGGACTAGCGGGAGCCCTTCCTACAATGAGCAGTTCTTC. Protein product: CASSSGTSGSPSYNEQFF.

The CDR3 DNA reads TGTGCCAGCAGCCAAGATTGGAGGAGCAATCAGCCCCAGCATTTT. Protein sequence: CASSQDWRSNQPQHF. The chain combines TRBV4-2 with TRBJ1-5; D gene uncertain. With 0 bases removed from V and 1 base from J, the gap between germline ends came to 7 bases. The CDR3 loop spans 15 amino acids. Germline V gene lookup returns CDR1 LGHNA and CDR2 YNFKEQ.

This chain connects TRBV19 to TRBJ2-7, with D perhaps matching TRBD1 (7 bases). Germline CDR1 LNHDA, CDR2 SQIVND (reference sequence). The V end lost 4 bases, the J end lost 3 bases, and 22 bases lay between the germline ends. The CDR3 length is 17 residues. CDR3 protein: CASSKGLQGGYYYEQYF. In nucleotides, the CDR3 is TGTGCCAGTAGTAAAGGACTGCAGGGGGGTTATTACTACGAGCAGTACTTC.

V usage is TRBV7-2 and J usage is TRBJ1-5; 7 bases are shared with TRBD1. The CDR3 runs to 14 residues. The trim removed 6 bases at V and 3 bases at J, leaving 5 bases unmatched. Germline assignment: CDR1 SGHTA and CDR2 FQGNSA. The CDR3 bases are TGTGCCAGCAGTACAGGGGCTTTCAATCAGCCCCAGCATTTT. It specifies CASSTGAFNQPQHF.

The gene calls are TRBV27 and TRBJ2-2; D is possibly TRBD1 (7 bases). Per germline, CDR1 MNHEY and CDR2 SMNVEV (reference sequence). The CDR3 extends over 17 amino acids. V was trimmed by 2 bases and J by 3 bases, leaving 16 bases between them. The CDR3 region is CASSLPRGGGDTGELFF. CDR3 DNA sequence: TGTGCCAGCAGTTTACCTCGAGGGGGCGGGGACACCGGGGAGCTGTTTTTT.

This clone was seen a few times. The genes are TRBV13 and TRBJ2-2, with D possibly matching TRBD1 (6 bases). The CDR3 is made up of 14 amino acids. Trimming shortened V by 5 bases and J by 6 bases, and 13 bases separated the two germline ends. From germline, CDR1 is PRHDT and CDR2 FYEKMQ (reference sequence). CDR3 region: CASSPPGQPGELFF. DNA of the CDR3: TGTGCCAGCAGCCCGCCCGGACAGCCCGGGGAGCTGTTTTTT.

This rearrangement joins TRBV7-2 to TRBJ2-2; TRBD2 agrees at 11 bases. V was clipped by 4 bases and J by 5 bases; unmatched bases: 6. The CDR3 runs 16 residues. Germline V gene data show CDR1 as SGHTA and CDR2 as FQGNSA. CDR3: CASSSVAGGVTGELFF. CDR3 DNA sequence: TGTGCCAGCAGCTCCGTAGCGGGAGGGGTTACCGGGGAGCTGTTTTTT.

This clone was detected a few times. The rearrangement links TRBV21-1 to TRBJ2-7; the table gives TRBD1 as D, unverified against the DNA. TRBV21-1 is annotated as a pseudogene. This CDR3 contains 17 residues. CDR3 region: CASSTGQGRNPSYEQYF. In nucleotides, the CDR3 is TGTGCCAGCAGCACCGGACAGGGACGTAACCCCTCCTACGAGCAGTACTTC.

The chain links TRBV7-9 to TRBJ2-5, with D tentatively TRBD2 (5 bases). Germline V lookup: CDR1 SEHNR, CDR2 FQNEAQ (reference sequence). Trimming took 5 bases from V and 5 from J, leaving 15 bases between them. CDR3 length equals 14 residues. DNA for the CDR3: TGTGCCAGCAGCGGAGTAGGGAGTTTGGAGACCCAGTACTTC. Translated: CASSGVGSLETQYF.

The gene calls are TRBV27 and TRBJ2-7; 9 nucleotides align to TRBD1. CDR3 length equals 15 residues. Per germline, CDR1 MNHEY and CDR2 SMNVEV (reference sequence). J lost 3 bases, V lost 4 bases, and 7 bases had no gene match. CDR3 sequence reads: CASSSRQGGNYEQYF. The DNA of the CDR3 is TGTGCCAGCAGTTCTAGACAGGGGGGAAACTACGAGCAGTACTTC.

The chain uses TRBV6-5 and TRBJ1-5; weak D call: TRBD1 (5 bases). Germline CDR1 is MNHEY and CDR2 is SVGAGI. This CDR3 has 14 amino acids. Trimming removed 7 bases from V and 6 bases from J, with 16 bases in between. CDR3 residues: CASTVSRGGQPQHF. CDR3 DNA sequence: TGTGCCAGCACGGTCAGTCGGGGGGGTCAGCCCCAGCATTTT.

This rearrangement joins TRBV18 to TRBJ2-1, with TRBD1 matching over 11 bases. There are 17 residues in the CDR3. Germline V gene lookup returns CDR1 KGHSH and CDR2 LQKENI. V was pared by 4 bases and J by 8 bases, with 13 bases of the junction left unmatched. The CDR3 is CASSRLRTGGAGYEQFF. DNA of the CDR3: TGTGCCAGCTCACGACTCAGGACAGGGGGCGCCGGGTATGAGCAGTTCTTC. Drawing the rest from reference TRBV18 and TRBJ2-1, the complete variable domain is NAGVMQNPRHLVRRRGQEARLRCSPMKGHSHVYWYRQLPEEGLKFMVYLQKENIIDESGMPKERFSAEFPKEGPSILRIQQVVRGDSAAYFCASSRLRTGGAGYEQFFGPGTRLTVL.

In the case of this clone: In the same sample, other DNA sequences code for this CDR3. The chain carries TRBV19 and TRBJ1-3; D is uncertain. Germline assignment: CDR1 LNHDA and CDR2 SQIVND (reference sequence). This CDR3 contains 15 residues. V gave up 3 bases and J gave up 3 bases, with 12 bases separating them. As DNA, the CDR3 is TGTGCCAGTAGTATCTCGGAGCTAGGTGGAAACACCATATATTTT. It specifies CASSISELGGNTIYF.